The rows below give T cell receptor beta chains drawn from one sample of a study of cytomegalovirus exposure and HLA in healthy donors. The protocol was immunoSEQ multiplex PCR, while the TCRdb copy is restricted to in-frame clones and leaves out a portion. This sample has around 150,000 clones, with 80% found just once. Sequencing was performed on PBMCs. These receptors came from a middle-aged woman in good health and CMV-seronegative. The CDR3 runs from the conserved cysteine through the conserved F or W. D genes are given only for firm matches. A row's size may be missing; if present it is once, few, many or a size class.

>TRBJ2-3|TRBD2|.|TRBV7-6
CASSLGLAGGMDTQYF
TGTGCCAGCAGCTTAGGTCTAGCGGGAGGTATGGATACGCAGTATTTT
>TRBJ1-1|.|.|TRBV19
CASSPIQGNTEAFF
TGTGCCAGTAGTCCAATCCAGGGGAACACTGAAGCTTTCTTT
>TRBJ2-7|.|.|TRBV4-2
CASSQPSYTNYEQYF
TGTGCCAGCAGCCAACCTAGCTACACCAACTACGAGCAGTACTTC
>TRBJ2-7|.|once|TRBV18
CASSSFVSRGIEQYF
TGTGCCAGCTCATCTTTTGTTAGTAGGGGGATCGAGCAGTACTTC
>TRBJ2-1|.|.|TRBV9
CASSIQGGPYNEQFF
TGTGCCAGCAGCATACAGGGGGGGCCCTACAATGAGCAGTTCTTC
>TRBJ2-2|TRBD2|.|TRBV7-2
CASSLRTSGGKTGELFF
TGTGCCAGCAGCTTGCGGACTAGCGGGGGGAAAACCGGGGAGCTGTTTTTT
>TRBJ2-7|.|few|TRBV11-2
CASSDSPYEQYF
TGTGCCAGCAGCGACAGTCCCTACGAGCAGTACTTC
>TRBJ2-7|TRBD1|.|TRBV11-2
CASSLGGTGTDEQYF
TGTGCCAGCAGCTTAGGAGGGACAGGGACGGACGAGCAGTACTTC
>TRBJ1-1|.|.|TRBV7-2
CASNRDTGELKAFF
TGTGCCAGCAACCGGGACACAGGTGAATTAAAAGCTTTCTTT
>TRBJ1-1|.|.|TRBV4-2
CASSQDRGMNTEAFF
TGTGCCAGCAGCCAAGACAGGGGAATGAACACTGAAGCTTTCTTT
>TRBJ1-6|.|.|TRBV6-6
CASTPTGSNSPLHF
TGTGCCAGCACCCCCACAGGGAGCAATTCACCCCTCCACTTT
>TRBJ1-5|.|.|TRBV28
CASSPSGGKSNQPQHF
TGTGCCAGCAGTCCCTCTGGAGGGAAGAGCAATCAGCCCCAGCATTTT
>TRBJ2-2|.|.|TRBV6-1
CASSPLTANTGELFF
TGTGCCAGCAGCCCTTTGACAGCGAACACCGGGGAGCTGTTTTTT
>TRBJ2-1|.|.|TRBV27
CASSLDSGGWNEQFF
TGTGCCAGCAGTTTAGATAGCGGTGGGTGGAATGAGCAGTTCTTC
>TRBJ2-3|.|.|TRBV5-4
CASSLGTARSTDTQYF
TGTGCCAGCAGCTTGGGTACGGCGCGGAGCACAGATACGCAGTATTTT
>TRBJ1-4|TRBD1|few|TRBV18
CASSGGQDNEKLFF
TGTGCCAGCTCAGGCGGACAGGATAATGAAAAACTGTTTTTT
>TRBJ2-3|.|.|TRBV25-1
CASSEWVKGLGNTDTQYF
TGTGCCAGCAGTGAATGGGTAAAGGGGCTTGGGAACACAGATACGCAGTATTTT
>TRBJ1-5|TRBD1|.|TRBV6-6
CASRQVGQGANQPQHF
TGTGCCAGCAGGCAAGTTGGACAGGGGGCAAATCAGCCCCAGCATTTT
>TRBJ1-2|.|.|TRBV19
CASRDTYGYTF
TGTGCCAGTAGGGACACGTATGGCTACACCTTC
>TRBJ1-2|TRBD1|.|TRBV5-1
CASSLGGTGQGYTF
TGCGCCAGCAGCTTGGGTGGGACAGGGCAAGGCTACACCTTC
>TRBJ1-6|.|.|TRBV2
CASLTQGRDNSPLHF
TGTGCCAGCCTGACACAGGGAAGGGATAATTCACCCCTCCACTTT
>TRBJ2-7|TRBD1|.|TRBV10-3
CAISAGTGDYEQYF
TGTGCCATCAGTGCCGGGACAGGGGATTACGAGCAGTACTTC
>TRBJ1-1|.|once|TRBV12-5
CASGLSGDTEAFF
TGTGCTAGTGGTTTGTCAGGGGACACTGAAGCTTTCTTT
>TRBJ2-7|TRBD1|.|TRBV6-5
CASSYSGTGDDEQYF
TGTGCCAGCAGTTACTCCGGGACAGGGGATGACGAGCAGTACTTC
>TRBJ2-1|.|.|TRBV29-1
CSPLVGRGNEQFF
TGCAGCCCACTCGTTGGCAGAGGCAATGAGCAGTTCTTC
>TRBJ1-5|.|.|TRBV5-1
CASSLSGGNQPQHF
TGCGCCAGCAGCTTGTCAGGGGGCAATCAGCCCCAGCATTTT
>TRBJ1-4|TRBD1|.|TRBV27
CASSGDSEKLFF
TGTGCCAGCAGCGGGGACAGCGAAAAACTGTTTTTT
>TRBJ1-5|.|few|TRBV15
CATSSPGGGNQPQHF
TGTGCCACCAGCAGTCCGGGAGGCGGGAATCAGCCCCAGCATTTT
>TRBJ2-1|TRBD1|once|TRBV11-2
CASSSPGQGEKWNEQFF
TGTGCCAGCAGCTCCCCCGGACAGGGGGAGAAGTGGAATGAGCAGTTCTTC
>TRBJ2-1|TRBD1|.|TRBV5-4
CASSLPQGSNEQFF
TGTGCCAGCAGCTTGCCACAGGGGAGCAATGAGCAGTTCTTC
>TRBJ2-3|TRBD2|once|TRBV7-2
CASSLAPSGTSGLGTDTQYF
TGTGCCAGCAGCTTAGCTCCTTCCGGGACTAGCGGACTGGGCACAGATACGCAGTATTTT
>TRBJ1-2|.|.|TRBV4-2
CASSQEVLYGYTF
TGTGCCAGCAGCCAAGAGGTACTCTATGGCTACACCTTC
>TRBJ2-7|TRBD2|once|TRBV4-2
CASSQGSLGGAGKVPYEQYF
TGTGCCAGCAGCCAAGGGAGCTTGGGGGGAGCGGGAAAAGTGCCCTACGAGCAGTACTTC
>TRBJ2-2|TRBD2|.|TRBV11-2
CASSLGLAPTGELFF
TGTGCCAGCAGCTTAGGACTAGCGCCGACCGGGGAGCTGTTTTTT
>TRBJ1-1|TRBD1|once|TRBV18
CASSPYTGANTEAFF
TGTGCCAGCTCACCATATACAGGGGCGAACACTGAAGCTTTCTTT
>TRBJ2-1|TRBD2|.|TRBV19
CASSPRTSGEQFF
TGTGCCAGTAGTCCTCGGACTAGCGGGGAGCAGTTCTTC
>TRBJ1-2|.|once|TRBV28
CASGGGPENYGYTF
TGTGCGTCGGGAGGTGGGCCCGAGAACTATGGCTACACCTTC
>TRBJ1-2|.|.|TRBV7-2
CASSLQGSPYGYTF
TGTGCCAGCAGCTTACAGGGAAGTCCTTATGGCTACACCTTC
>TRBJ2-7|TRBD1|.|TRBV6-1
CASSPEGTGLREQYF
TGTGCCAGCAGCCCCGAGGGGACAGGACTAAGAGAGCAGTACTTC
>TRBJ2-3|.|.|TRBV5-1
CASSLLQGDTQYF
TGCGCCAGCAGCTTGTTACAGGGAGATACGCAGTATTTT